This T cell receptor (beta chain) was documented in a study of blood T cells in healthy people across ages (dated by TCRdb to 2013 to 2016). Study-wide context: In model experiments, template switching captured about one uniquely barcoded TCR beta cDNA molecule for every two T cells. To track age-related changes in TCR beta repertoire diversity, the study relied on deep sequencing normalized with unique cDNA molecular identifiers. Donors were grouped into four age groups: young (average about 15 years), middle-aged (roughly 37), aged (over 55) and long-lived (about 89). To avoid experimental bias, donors of different ages were spread randomly across the sequencing lanes. Two additional independent replicas of 1 million unique cDNA reads from the same blood draw were analyzed for two donors (one aged 18 to 29 and one aged 80 or older). The paper as a whole reports these results and caveats: Compared with the aged group, the long-lived group had more naive CD4+ T cells, fewer expanded clones and increased TCR diversity, a pattern suggesting age selection. Observed TCR beta diversity correlated strongly with the percentage of naive T cells measured by flow cytometry. Because profiling used bulk unsorted PBMCs, naive and antigen-experienced compartments could not be compared conclusively. Estimates of total diversity based on one million sequenced T cells were considered lower bounds and underestimates. Donor CMV infection status was unknown, potentially confounding age-related changes in expanded clonotypes. Observed TCR beta diversity per million T cells fell roughly linearly with age, and a significant reduction was already apparent by age roughly 40.

The germline V end is reduced by 1 base and the J end by 13 bases; junction bases left unmatched: 10. Measured from the cysteine to the phenylalanine, the CDR3 is 14 residues long. Just CDR3 DNA is preserved here, 42 bases in frame from base 1. CDR1 and CDR2 were assigned from the germline V gene as KGHSH and LQKENI. Details on this clonotype: The clone's antigen remains unknown. No much larger clonotype is one base removed from it; base qualities were not supplied.

The donors were roughly 40 Caucasian individuals from Russia, aged roughly 6 to 100 years, who were systemically healthy. About 10 milliliters of peripheral blood were drawn from each donor into EDTA-treated Vacutainer tubes. Ficoll-Paque density-gradient centrifugation was used to isolate PBMCs, with at least 7 million per sample. Total RNA was extracted from PBMCs with Trizol reagent, with at least 6 micrograms obtained per sample. The percentages of naive CD45RAhigh/CD27high T cells were determined by flow cytometry on a PBMC aliquot from every donor. Libraries were prepared through 5' RACE. The data were produced on an Illumina HiSeq 2500. A second PCR of roughly 6 to 11 cycles was performed with a sample-barcoded 5' primer and a J-beta primer mix. A unique molecular identifier was introduced onto each TCR beta cDNA molecule by a template-switch 5' adaptor carrying 12 random nucleotides. Each sample yielded at least 2.5 million CDR3-containing paired-end reads. First-strand cDNA synthesis was performed from all RNA using the Mint cDNA synthesis kit, with priming by a TRBC-specific oligonucleotide. Following uracil-DNA glycosylase treatment, a first 18-cycle PCR with universal primers M1SS and BC2_uni_R was performed on all cDNA. Under the source paper's analysis protocol: Each sample was normalized by randomly selecting 1 million high-quality reads, each carrying a distinct molecular identifier. Instead of being binned into consensus sequences, reads that shared molecular identifiers were thrown out. MiTCR, with a Q25 quality threshold and the strictest error-elimination algorithm, was used for CDR3 identification, clonotype clustering and error correction. A nonparametric unseen species model with Euler transformation was used to estimate lower-bound total TCR beta diversity. In-frame beta chains were kept once TCRdb had trimmed the public reads at Q25 with fastp and called clones with MiXCR. A single entry per CDR3 protein holds the most common genes and DNA from its merged rows. TCRdb assigned the V and J calls; the authors' analysis was not used. This sample gives around 1,500,000 distinct CDR3 sequences in total; 42% of them show up just once. The ten largest clones take up less than 8% of the sample.

The chain uses TRBV18 and TRBJ2-1, with 7 bases matching TRBD1. The sequence was collected from a woman between 18 and 30 years old in good health. Sequencing was done on a sample of blood. The CDR3 here reads CASSPQQGKETQFF. The DNA is as follows: TGTGCCAGCTCACCACAACAGGGGAAGGAGACCCAGTTCTTC.